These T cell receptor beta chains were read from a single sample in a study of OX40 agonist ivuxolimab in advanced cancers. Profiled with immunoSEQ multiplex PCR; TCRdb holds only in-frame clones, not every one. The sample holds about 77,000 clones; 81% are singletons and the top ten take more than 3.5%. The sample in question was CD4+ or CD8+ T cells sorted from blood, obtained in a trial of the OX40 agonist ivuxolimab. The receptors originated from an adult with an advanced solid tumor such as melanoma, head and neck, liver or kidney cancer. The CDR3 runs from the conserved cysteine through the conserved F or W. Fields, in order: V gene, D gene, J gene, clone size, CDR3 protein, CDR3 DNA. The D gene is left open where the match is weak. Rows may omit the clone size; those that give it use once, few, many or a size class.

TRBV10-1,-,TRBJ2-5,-,CASPQGSVPLASYQETQYF,TGCGCCAGCCCCCAGGGGTCAGTGCCACTTGCCTCGTACCAAGAGACCCAGTACTTC
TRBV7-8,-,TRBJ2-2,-,CASKKLGENTGELFF,TGTGCCAGCAAAAAATTAGGGGAGAACACTGGGGAGCTGTTTTTT
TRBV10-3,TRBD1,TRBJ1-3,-,CAISYTGTGAHPFGNTIYF,TGTGCCATCAGTTACACCGGGACAGGTGCTCACCCCTTTGGAAACACCATATATTTT
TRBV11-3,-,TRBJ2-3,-,CASRPRPLARDTDTQYF,TGTGCCAGCAGGCCAAGGCCATTAGCTAGAGACACAGATACGCAGTATTTT
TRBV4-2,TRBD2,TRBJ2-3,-,CASSQAASGGYTDTQYF,TGTGCCAGCAGCCAAGCGGCTAGCGGGGGTTACACAGATACGCAGTATTTT
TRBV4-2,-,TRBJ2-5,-,CASSPNFLETQYF,TGTGCCAGCAGCCCCAATTTCTTGGAGACCCAGTACTTC
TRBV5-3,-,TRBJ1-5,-,CARSSLGDRQPQHF,TGTGCCAGAAGCTCGCTAGGGGACCGACAGCCCCAGCATTTT
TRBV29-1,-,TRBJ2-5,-,CSVDGPHKETQYF,TGCAGCGTTGACGGCCCACACAAGGAGACCCAGTACTTC
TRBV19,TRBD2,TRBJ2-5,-,CASSERGGETQYF,TGTGCCAGTAGTGAGCGGGGAGGAGAGACCCAGTACTTC
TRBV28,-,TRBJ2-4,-,CASTDREAAKNIQYF,TGTGCCAGCACTGACCGTGAGGCAGCCAAAAACATTCAGTACTTC
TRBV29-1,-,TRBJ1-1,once,CSVVVRSTEAFF,TGCAGCGTAGTCGTGCGGAGCACTGAAGCTTTCTTT
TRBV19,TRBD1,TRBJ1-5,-,CASSIPGDRGVLGNQPQHF,TGTGCCAGTAGTATACCCGGAGACAGGGGCGTCCTCGGCAATCAGCCCCAGCATTTT
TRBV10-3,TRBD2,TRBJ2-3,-,CAIRSLAGISSGDTQYF,TGTGCCATCAGGTCACTAGCGGGGATAAGCTCAGGAGATACGCAGTATTTT
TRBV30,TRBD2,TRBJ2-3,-,CACGLAGADTQYF,TGTGCCTGCGGACTAGCGGGAGCGGATACGCAGTATTTT
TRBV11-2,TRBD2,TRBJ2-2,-,CASSLRDYVSGELFF,TGTGCCAGCAGCTTAAGGGACTACGTATCCGGGGAGCTGTTTTTT
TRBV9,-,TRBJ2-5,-,CASSVDKQETQYF,TGTGCCAGCAGCGTAGACAAACAAGAGACCCAGTACTTC
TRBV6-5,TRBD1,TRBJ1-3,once,CASSYTGTGAGNTIYF,TGTGCCAGCAGTTACACCGGGACAGGGGCTGGAAACACCATATATTTT
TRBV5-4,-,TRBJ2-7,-,CASSPLPEGSYEQYF,TGTGCCAGCAGCCCCCTCCCGGAGGGCTCCTACGAGCAGTACTTC
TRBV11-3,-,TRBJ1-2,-,CASSSSQPRDGYTF,TGTGCCAGCAGCTCGTCACAGCCTAGAGATGGCTACACCTTC
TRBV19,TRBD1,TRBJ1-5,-,CASSMDRKGNQPQHF,TGTGCCAGTAGTATGGACAGGAAGGGCAATCAGCCCCAGCATTTT
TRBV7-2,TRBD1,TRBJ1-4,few,CASSFGQGAFEKLFF,TGTGCCAGCAGCTTCGGACAGGGGGCTTTTGAAAAACTGTTTTTT
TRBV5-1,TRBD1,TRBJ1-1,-,CASSLTGGDNTEAFF,TGCGCCAGCAGCTTGACAGGGGGCGATAACACTGAAGCTTTCTTT
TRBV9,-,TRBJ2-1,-,CASSSQGGTLEHDEQFF,TGTGCCAGCAGCTCTCAAGGGGGGACGTTAGAGCACGACGAGCAGTTCTTC
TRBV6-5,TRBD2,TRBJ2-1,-,CASSYSWEGNYNEQFF,TGTGCCAGCAGTTACTCGTGGGAGGGAAATTACAATGAGCAGTTCTTC
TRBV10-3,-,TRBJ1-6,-,CAISVEGLNSPLHF,TGTGCCATCAGTGTTGAGGGGCTTAATTCACCCCTCCACTTT
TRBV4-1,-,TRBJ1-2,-,CASSQDEGGAGGYTF,TGCGCCAGCAGCCAAGATGAGGGGGGCGCGGGTGGCTACACCTTC
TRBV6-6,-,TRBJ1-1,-,CASSYRGKDTEAFF,TGTGCCAGCAGTTACCGGGGAAAAGACACTGAAGCTTTCTTT
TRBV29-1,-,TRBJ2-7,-,CSVASQETYEQYF,TGCAGCGTTGCTTCCCAGGAAACCTACGAGCAGTACTTC
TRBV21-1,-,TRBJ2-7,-,CASSRPSGKGSIFEQYF,TGTGCCAGCAGCAGACCCTCTGGGAAGGGGTCCATCTTCGAGCAGTACTTC